This T cell receptor beta chain was retrieved from a study of blood T cell repertoires in COVID-19. Study overall: The United States, Italy and Spain were the sources of the acute and convalescent COVID-19 samples. T cells, B-cell-depleted T cells, or PBMCs supplied cDNA or gDNA.

Source study methods: Researchers report that nucleated cell counts were estimated from reference gene primer amplification. Libraries were prepared by immunoSEQ multiplex PCR; TCRdb keeps only in-frame clonotypes and omits some of them. The V and J calls and clone size are taken from that table; D and trimming were inferred from the DNA. The sample lists a few hundred thousand clones; approximately 89% were seen once. CDR3 length equals 13 residues. Trimming stripped 4 bases from V and 7 bases from J, with 13 bases between. CDR1 and CDR2 (germline): LNHDA, SQIVND (reference sequence). The J gene is TRBJ1-2, the V gene TRBV19; weak D call: TRBD1 (6 bases). The clonotype comes from a woman in her forties or fifties who had recovered from COVID-19. Material for sequencing was peripheral blood. CDR3 DNA sequence: TGTGCCAGTAGTACGATCCAAGGGGGTGGCTACACCTTC. It yields the protein CASSTIQGGGYTF.